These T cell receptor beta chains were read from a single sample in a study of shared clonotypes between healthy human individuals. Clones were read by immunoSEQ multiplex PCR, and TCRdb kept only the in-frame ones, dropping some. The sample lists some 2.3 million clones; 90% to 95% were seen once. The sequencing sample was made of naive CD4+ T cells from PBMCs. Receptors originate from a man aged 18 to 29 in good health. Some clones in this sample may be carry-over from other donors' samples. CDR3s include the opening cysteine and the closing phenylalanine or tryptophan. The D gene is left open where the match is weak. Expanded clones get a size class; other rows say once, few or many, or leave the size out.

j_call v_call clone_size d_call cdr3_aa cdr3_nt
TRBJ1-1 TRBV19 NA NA CASSMRTNTEAFF TGTGCCAGTAGTATGCGGACGAACACTGAAGCTTTCTTT
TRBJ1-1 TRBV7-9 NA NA CASSPPLGRVVTEAFF TGTGCCAGCAGCCCCCCTTTAGGCAGGGTAGTCACTGAAGCTTTCTTT
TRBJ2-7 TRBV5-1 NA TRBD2 CASSLIPSGSQYF TGCGCCAGCAGCTTGATACCTAGCGGGAGCCAGTACTTC
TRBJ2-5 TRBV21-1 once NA CASSKGETQYF TGTGCCAGCAGCAAGGGGGAGACCCAGTACTTC
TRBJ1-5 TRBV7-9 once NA CASSSRVGSNQPQHF TGTGCCAGCAGTTCCAGGGTGGGTAGCAATCAGCCCCAGCATTTT
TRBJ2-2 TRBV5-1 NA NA CASSLDSGTTNTGELFF TGCGCCAGCAGCCTAGATTCCGGGACAACGAACACCGGGGAGCTGTTTTTT
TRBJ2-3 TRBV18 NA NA CASSPPVRQADTQYF TGTGCCAGCTCACCACCGGTACGGCAGGCAGATACGCAGTATTTT
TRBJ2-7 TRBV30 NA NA CAWSPGSGIYEQYF TGTGCCTGGAGCCCGGGCTCCGGGATCTACGAGCAGTACTTC
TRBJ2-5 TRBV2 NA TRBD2 CASSLWTSGQETQYF TGTGCCAGCTCCCTATGGACTAGCGGACAAGAGACCCAGTACTTC
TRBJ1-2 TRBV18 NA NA CASSPSPSANYGYTF TGTGCCAGCTCACCCTCACCGTCGGCTAACTATGGCTACACCTTC
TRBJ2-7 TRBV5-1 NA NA CASSPEGNSYEQYF TGCGCCAGCAGCCCCGAGGGGAATTCCTACGAGCAGTACTTC
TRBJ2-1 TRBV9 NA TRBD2 CASSVSLTSGSYNEQFF TGTGCCAGCAGCGTATCCCTGACTAGCGGGAGTTACAATGAGCAGTTCTTC
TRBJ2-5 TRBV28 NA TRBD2 CASSPRTSGRQETQYF TGTGCCAGCAGTCCCCGGACTAGCGGGAGGCAAGAGACCCAGTACTTC
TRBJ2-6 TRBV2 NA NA CASSDRGEPSGANVLTF TGTGCCAGCAGTGACAGGGGAGAACCCTCTGGGGCCAACGTCCTGACTTTC
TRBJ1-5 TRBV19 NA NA CASTPQGRAQPQHF TGTGCCAGTACCCCCCAGGGCAGAGCCCAGCCCCAGCATTTT
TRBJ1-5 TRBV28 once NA CASSLRQLSNQPQHF TGTGCCAGCAGTTTAAGACAGCTTAGCAATCAGCCCCAGCATTTT
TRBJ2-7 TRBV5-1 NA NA CASSRTVRSYEQYF TGCGCCAGCAGCCGGACAGTTCGTAGCTACGAGCAGTACTTC
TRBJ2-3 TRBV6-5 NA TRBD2 CASHTSGTDTQYF TGTGCCAGCCATACTAGCGGGACCGATACGCAGTATTTT
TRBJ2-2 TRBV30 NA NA CASQRADRDTGELFF TGTGCCTCCCAACGCGCGGATCGGGACACCGGGGAGCTGTTTTTT
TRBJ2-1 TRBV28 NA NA CASSLRGSLGNEQFF TGTGCCAGCAGTTTACGGGGGAGCCTGGGCAATGAGCAGTTCTTC
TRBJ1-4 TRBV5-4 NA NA CASSLGGTGSEKLFF TGTGCCAGCAGCTTGGGGGGCACAGGGAGTGAAAAACTGTTTTTT
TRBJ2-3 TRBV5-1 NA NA CASSLAKTSTDTQYF TGCGCCAGCAGCTTAGCGAAAACCAGCACAGATACGCAGTATTTT